The text below deals with one T cell receptor (beta chain). This entry belongs to a study of sequential checkpoint blockade in melanoma. The repertoire was sequenced with immunoSEQ multiplex PCR; TCRdb's copy has only in-frame clones and lacks some. The sample lists roughly 20,000 clones; about 75% were seen once. This sample's treatment: randomized to nivolumab then ipilimumab (arm A) or the reverse (arm B). None of the patients previously received DNA-damaging chemotherapy. Sorted cells were live CD3+CD8+, lacking CD19 and CD56, from PBMCs. This CDR3 spans 14 amino acids. Germline CDR1 MRHNA, CDR2 SNTAGT. V shed 4 bases, J shed 5 bases, and the junction held 5 bases outside the gene matches.

The receptor comes from a human donor with melanoma. The sequences come from CD8+ T cells sorted from blood (inferred from file names), collected from a patient given nivolumab and ipilimumab in sequence. This sequence joins TRBV6-4 and TRBJ2-5; TRBD2 aligns across 9 bases. The CDR3: CASSVAGGWETQYF. The CDR3 DNA sequence: TGTGCCAGCAGTGTTGCGGGGGGGTGGGAGACCCAGTACTTC.